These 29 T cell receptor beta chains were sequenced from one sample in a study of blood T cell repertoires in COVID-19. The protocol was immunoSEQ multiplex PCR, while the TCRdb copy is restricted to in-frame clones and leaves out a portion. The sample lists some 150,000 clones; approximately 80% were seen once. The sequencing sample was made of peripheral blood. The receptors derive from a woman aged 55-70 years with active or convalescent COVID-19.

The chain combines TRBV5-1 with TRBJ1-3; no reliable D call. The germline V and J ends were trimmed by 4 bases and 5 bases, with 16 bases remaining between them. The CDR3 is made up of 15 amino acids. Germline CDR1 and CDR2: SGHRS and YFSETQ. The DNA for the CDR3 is TGCGCCAGCAGCCCTTCCATCGAGTCAAGAAACACCATATATTTT. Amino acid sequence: CASSPSIESRNTIYF.

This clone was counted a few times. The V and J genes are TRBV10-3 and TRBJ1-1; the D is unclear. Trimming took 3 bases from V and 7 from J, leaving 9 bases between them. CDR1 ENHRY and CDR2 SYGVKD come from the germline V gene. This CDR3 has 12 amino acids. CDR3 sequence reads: CAISETGDEAFF. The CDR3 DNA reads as TGTGCCATCAGTGAAACCGGAGATGAAGCTTTCTTT.

Here the CDR3 DNA reads TGTGCCAGCAGCCCCGGAGGCGAAAAACTGTTTTTT. It encodes CASSPGGEKLFF. The chain carries TRBV11-2 and TRBJ1-4; D is ambiguous. The germline CDR1 and CDR2 sequences are SGHAT and FQNNGV. Trimming left V 5 bases short and J 8 bases short, with 9 bases between. The CDR3 runs 12 residues.

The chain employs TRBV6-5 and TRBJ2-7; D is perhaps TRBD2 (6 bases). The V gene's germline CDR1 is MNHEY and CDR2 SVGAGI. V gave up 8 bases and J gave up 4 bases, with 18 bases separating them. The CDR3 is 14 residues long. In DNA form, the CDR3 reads TGTGCCAGCGGTCGGGTCGGGAGTAGGTACGAGCAGTACTTC. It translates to CASGRVGSRYEQYF.

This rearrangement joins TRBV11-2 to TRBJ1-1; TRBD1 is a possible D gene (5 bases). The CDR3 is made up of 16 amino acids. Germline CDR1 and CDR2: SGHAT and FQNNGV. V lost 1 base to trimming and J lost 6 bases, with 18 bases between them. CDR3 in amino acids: CASSLGVGGGIPEAFF. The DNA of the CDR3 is TGTGCCAGCAGCTTAGGTGTGGGTGGGGGGATCCCTGAAGCTTTCTTT.

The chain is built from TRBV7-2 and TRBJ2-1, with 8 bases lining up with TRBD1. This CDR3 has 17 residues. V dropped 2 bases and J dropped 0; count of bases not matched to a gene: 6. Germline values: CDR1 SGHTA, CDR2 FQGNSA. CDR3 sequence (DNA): TGTGCCAGCAGCTTAAGGGACAGGATCCGCTCCTACAATGAGCAGTTCTTC. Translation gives CASSLRDRIRSYNEQFF.

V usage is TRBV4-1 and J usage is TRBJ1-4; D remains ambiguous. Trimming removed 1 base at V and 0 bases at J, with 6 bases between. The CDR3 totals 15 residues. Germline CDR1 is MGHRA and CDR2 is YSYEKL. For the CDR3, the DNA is TGCGCCAGCAGCCAAGGCGGGCCAACTAATGAAAAACTGTTTTTT. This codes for CASSQGGPTNEKLFF.

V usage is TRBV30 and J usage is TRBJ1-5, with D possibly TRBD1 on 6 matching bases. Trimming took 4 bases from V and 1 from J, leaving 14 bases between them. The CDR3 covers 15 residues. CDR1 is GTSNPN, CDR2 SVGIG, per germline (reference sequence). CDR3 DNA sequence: TGTGCCTGGAAAAAGGGACAACAAAGCAATCAGCCCCAGCATTTT. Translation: CAWKKGQQSNQPQHF.

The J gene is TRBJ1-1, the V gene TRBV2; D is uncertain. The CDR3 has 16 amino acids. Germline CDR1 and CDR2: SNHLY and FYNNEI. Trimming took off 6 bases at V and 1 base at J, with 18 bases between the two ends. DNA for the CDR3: TGTGCCAGCAGGTGGGAGAGAATCCGGGGGAACACTGAAGCTTTCTTT. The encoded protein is CASRWERIRGNTEAFF.

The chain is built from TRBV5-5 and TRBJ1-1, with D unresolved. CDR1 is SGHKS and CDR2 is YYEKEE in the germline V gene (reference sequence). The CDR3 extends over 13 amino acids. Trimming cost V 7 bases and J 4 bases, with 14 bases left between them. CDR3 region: CASGNSRSTEAFF. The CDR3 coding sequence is TGTGCCAGCGGCAACTCGAGGAGCACTGAAGCTTTCTTT.

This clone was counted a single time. The DNA for the CDR3 is TGTGCCAGCAGTTACCTCGGGACTAGCTCCTACGAGCAGTACTTC. Residues: CASSYLGTSSYEQYF. This chain joins TRBV6-5 and TRBJ2-7; the match to TRBD2 covers 8 bases. V was clipped by 2 bases and J by 0 bases; unmatched bases: 3. The CDR3 has 15 amino acids. CDR1 and CDR2 from the germline V gene are MNHEY and SVGAGI.

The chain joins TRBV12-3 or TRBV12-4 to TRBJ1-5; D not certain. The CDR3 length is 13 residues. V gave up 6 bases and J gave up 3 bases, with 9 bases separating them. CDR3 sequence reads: CASSWGDNQPQHF. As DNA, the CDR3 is TGTGCCAGCAGCTGGGGAGACAATCAGCCCCAGCATTTT.

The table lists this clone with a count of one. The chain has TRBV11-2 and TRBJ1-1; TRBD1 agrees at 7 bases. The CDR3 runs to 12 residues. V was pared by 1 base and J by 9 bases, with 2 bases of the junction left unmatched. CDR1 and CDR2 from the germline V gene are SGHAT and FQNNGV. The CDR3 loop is CASSLGDSQAFF. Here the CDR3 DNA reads TGTGCCAGCAGCTTAGGGGACAGTCAAGCTTTCTTT.

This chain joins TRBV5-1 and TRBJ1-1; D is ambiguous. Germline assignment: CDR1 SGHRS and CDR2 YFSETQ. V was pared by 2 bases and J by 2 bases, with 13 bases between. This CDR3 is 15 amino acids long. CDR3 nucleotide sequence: TGCGCCAGCAGCTTTAATGATCGGGGAAACACTGAAGCTTTCTTT. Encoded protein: CASSFNDRGNTEAFF. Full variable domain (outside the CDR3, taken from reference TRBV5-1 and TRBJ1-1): KAGVTQTPRYLIKTRGQQVTLSCSPISGHRSVSWYQQTPGQGLQFLFEYFSETQRNKGNFPGRFSGRQFSNSRSEMNVSTLELGDSALYLCASSFNDRGNTEAFFGQGTRLTVV.

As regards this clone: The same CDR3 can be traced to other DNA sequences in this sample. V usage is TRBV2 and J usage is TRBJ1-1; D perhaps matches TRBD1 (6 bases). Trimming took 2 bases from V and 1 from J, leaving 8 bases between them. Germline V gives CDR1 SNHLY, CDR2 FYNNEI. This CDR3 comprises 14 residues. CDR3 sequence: CASSERGQNTEAFF. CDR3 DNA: TGTGCCAGCAGTGAAAGGGGACAGAACACTGAAGCTTTCTTT.

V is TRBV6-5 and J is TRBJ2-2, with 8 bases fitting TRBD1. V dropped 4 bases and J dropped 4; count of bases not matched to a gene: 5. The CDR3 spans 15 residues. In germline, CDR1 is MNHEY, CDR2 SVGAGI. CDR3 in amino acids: CASSFRQGFTGELFF. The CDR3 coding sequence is TGTGCCAGCAGTTTCCGACAGGGGTTCACCGGGGAGCTGTTTTTT.

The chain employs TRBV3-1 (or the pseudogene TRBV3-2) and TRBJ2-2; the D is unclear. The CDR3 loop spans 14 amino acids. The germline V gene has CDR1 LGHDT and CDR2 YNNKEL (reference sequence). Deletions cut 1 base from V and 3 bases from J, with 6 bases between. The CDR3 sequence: CASSQARDTGELFF. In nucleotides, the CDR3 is TGTGCCAGCAGCCAAGCTCGGGACACCGGGGAGCTGTTTTTT.

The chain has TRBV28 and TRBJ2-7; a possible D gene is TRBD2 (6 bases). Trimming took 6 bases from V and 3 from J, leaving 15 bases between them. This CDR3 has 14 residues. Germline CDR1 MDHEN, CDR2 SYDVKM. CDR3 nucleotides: TGTGCCAGCAGGGGGGAGGTAGGACGCTACGAGCAGTACTTC. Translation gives CASRGEVGRYEQYF.

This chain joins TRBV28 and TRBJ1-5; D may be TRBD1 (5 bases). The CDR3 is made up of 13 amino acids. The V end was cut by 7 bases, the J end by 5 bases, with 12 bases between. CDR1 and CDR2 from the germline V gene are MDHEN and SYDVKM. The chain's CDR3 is CASKRGGDQPQHF. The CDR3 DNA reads TGTGCCAGCAAAAGGGGAGGTGATCAGCCCCAGCATTTT.

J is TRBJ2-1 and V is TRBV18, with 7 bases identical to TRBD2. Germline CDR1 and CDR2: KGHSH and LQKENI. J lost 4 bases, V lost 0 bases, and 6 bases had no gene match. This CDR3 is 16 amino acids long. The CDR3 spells CASSPPGGGLYNEQFF. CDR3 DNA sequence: TGTGCCAGCTCACCACCCGGCGGGGGACTGTACAATGAGCAGTTCTTC.

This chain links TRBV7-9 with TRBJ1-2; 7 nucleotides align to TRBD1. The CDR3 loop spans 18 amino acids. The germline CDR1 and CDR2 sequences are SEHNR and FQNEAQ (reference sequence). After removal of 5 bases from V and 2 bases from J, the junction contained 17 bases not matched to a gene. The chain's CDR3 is CASSHLVVEDRDNYGYTF. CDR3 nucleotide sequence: TGTGCCAGCAGCCACTTAGTGGTAGAAGACAGGGACAACTATGGCTACACCTTC.

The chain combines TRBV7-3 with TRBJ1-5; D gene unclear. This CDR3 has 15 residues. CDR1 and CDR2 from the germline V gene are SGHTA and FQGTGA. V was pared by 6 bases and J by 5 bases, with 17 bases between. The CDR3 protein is CASSYEPKADQPQHF. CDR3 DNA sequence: TGTGCCAGCAGTTACGAGCCGAAAGCGGATCAGCCCCAGCATTTT.

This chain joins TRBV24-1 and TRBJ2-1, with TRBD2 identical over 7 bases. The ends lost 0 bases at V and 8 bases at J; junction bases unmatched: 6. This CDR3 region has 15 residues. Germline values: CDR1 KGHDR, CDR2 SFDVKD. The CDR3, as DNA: TGTGCCACCAGTGATTTGCGCGGGAGACTCGATGAGCAGTTCTTC. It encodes CATSDLRGRLDEQFF.

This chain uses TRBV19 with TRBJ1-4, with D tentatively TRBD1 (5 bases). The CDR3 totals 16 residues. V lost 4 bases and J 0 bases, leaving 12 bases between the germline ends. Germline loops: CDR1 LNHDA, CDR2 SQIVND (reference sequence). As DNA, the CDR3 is TGTGCCAGTAGTACCGGGACTGGGGCAACTAATGAAAAACTGTTTTTT. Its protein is CASSTGTGATNEKLFF.

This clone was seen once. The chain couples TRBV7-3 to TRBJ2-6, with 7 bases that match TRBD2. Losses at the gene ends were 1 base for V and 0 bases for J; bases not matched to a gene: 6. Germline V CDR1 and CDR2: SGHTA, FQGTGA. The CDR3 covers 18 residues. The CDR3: CASSLNSAGHSGANVLTF. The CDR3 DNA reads TGTGCCAGCAGCTTAAATTCAGCGGGGCACTCTGGGGCCAACGTCCTGACTTTC.

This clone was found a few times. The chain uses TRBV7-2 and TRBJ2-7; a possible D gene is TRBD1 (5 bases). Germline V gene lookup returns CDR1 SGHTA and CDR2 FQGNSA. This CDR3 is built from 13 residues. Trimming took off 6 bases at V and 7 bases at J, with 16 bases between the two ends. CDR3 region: CASRPGSSGEQYF. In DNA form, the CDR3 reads TGTGCCAGCAGGCCCGGGTCTTCAGGGGAGCAGTACTTC.

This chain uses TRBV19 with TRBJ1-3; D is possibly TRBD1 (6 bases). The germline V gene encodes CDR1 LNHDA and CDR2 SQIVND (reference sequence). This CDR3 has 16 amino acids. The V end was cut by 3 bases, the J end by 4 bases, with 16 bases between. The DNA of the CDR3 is TGTGCCAGTAGTATCGGGAACAGGGCGAACGGAAACACCATATATTTT. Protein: CASSIGNRANGNTIYF.

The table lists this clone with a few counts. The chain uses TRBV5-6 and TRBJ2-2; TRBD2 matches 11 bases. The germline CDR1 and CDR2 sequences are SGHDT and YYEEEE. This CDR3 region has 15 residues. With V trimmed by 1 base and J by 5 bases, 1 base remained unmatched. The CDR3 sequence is CASSLPSGRTGELFF. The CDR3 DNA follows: TGTGCCAGCAGCTTGCCTAGCGGGAGGACCGGGGAGCTGTTTTTT. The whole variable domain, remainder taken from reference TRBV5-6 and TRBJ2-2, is DAGVTQSPTHLIKTRGQQVTLRCSPKSGHDTVSWYQQALGQGPQFIFQYYEEEERQRGNFPDRFSGHQFPNYSSELNVNALLLGDSALYLCASSLPSGRTGELFFGEGSRLTVL.

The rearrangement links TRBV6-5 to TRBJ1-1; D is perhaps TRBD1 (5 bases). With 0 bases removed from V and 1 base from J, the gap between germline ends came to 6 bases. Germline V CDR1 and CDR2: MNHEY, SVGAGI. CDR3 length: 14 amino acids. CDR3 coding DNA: TGTGCCAGCAGTTACTCAGGGGAGAACACTGAAGCTTTCTTT. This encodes CASSYSGENTEAFF.